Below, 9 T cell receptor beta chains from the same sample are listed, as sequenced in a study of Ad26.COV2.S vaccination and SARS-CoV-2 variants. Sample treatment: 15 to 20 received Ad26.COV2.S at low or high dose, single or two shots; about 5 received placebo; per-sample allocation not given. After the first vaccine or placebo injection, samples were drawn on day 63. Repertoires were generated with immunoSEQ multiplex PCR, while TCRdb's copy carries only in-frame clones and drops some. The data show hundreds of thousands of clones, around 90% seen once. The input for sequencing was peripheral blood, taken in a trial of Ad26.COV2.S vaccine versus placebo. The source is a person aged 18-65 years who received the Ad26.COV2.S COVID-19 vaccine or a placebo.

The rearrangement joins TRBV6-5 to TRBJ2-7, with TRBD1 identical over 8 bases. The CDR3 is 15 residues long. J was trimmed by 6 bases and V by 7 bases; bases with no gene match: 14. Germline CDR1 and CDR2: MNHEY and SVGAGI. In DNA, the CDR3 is TGTGCCAGCAAGCCCAGTCGGACAGGGCCTGCCGAGCAGTACTTC. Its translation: CASKPSRTGPAEQYF.

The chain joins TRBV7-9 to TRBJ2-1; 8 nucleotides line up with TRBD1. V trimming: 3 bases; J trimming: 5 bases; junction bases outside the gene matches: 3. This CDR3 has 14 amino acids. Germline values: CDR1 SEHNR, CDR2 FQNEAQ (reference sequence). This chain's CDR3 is CASSFRQGHNEQFF. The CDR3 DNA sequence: TGTGCCAGCAGCTTCCGACAGGGGCACAATGAGCAGTTCTTC.

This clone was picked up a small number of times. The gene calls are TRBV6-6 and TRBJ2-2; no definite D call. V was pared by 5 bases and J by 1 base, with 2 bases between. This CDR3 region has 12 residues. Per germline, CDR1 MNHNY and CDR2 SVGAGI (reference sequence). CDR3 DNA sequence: TGTGCCAGCAGTAGGAACACCGGGGAGCTGTTTTTT. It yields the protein CASSRNTGELFF.

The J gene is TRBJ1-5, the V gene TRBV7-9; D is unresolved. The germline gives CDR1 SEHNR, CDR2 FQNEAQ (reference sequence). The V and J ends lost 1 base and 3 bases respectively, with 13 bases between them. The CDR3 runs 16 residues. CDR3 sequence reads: CASSLGSGRNNQPQHF. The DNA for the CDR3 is TGTGCCAGCAGCTTAGGTTCTGGGAGGAACAATCAGCCCCAGCATTTT. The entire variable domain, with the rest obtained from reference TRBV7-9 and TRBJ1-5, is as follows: DTGVSQNPRHKITKRGQNVTFRCDPISEHNRLYWYRQTLGQGPEFLTYFQNEAQLEKSRLLSDRFSAERPKGSFSTLEIQRTEQGDSAMYLCASSLGSGRNNQPQHFGDGTRLSIL.

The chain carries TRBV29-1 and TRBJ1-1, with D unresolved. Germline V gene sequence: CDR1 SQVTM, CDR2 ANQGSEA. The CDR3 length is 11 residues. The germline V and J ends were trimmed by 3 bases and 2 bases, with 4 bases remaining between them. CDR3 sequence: CSVDGNTEAFF. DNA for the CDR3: TGCAGCGTTGACGGTAACACTGAAGCTTTCTTT.

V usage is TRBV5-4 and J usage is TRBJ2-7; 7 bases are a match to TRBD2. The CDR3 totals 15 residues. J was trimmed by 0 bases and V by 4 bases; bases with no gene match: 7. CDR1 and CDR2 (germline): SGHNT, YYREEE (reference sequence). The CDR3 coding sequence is TGTGCCAGCAGCCAGGTAGCGGGCGGCTCCTACGAGCAGTACTTC. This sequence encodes CASSQVAGGSYEQYF.

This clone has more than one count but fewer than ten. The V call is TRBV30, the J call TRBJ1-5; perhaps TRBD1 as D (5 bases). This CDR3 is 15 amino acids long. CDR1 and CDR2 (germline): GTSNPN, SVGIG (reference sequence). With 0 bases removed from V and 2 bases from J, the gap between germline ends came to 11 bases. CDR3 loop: CAWSVRGRGNQPQHF. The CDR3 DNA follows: TGTGCCTGGAGTGTACGGGGGAGAGGCAATCAGCCCCAGCATTTT.

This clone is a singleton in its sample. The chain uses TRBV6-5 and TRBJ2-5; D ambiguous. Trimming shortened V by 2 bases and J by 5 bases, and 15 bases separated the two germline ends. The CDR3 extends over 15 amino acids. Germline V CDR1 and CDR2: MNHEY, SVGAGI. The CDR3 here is CASSYSSVAGETQYF. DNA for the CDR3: TGTGCCAGCAGTTACAGTTCAGTGGCTGGGGAGACCCAGTACTTC.

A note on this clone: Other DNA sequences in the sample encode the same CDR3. The CDR3 sequence: CASSREDTQYF. The CDR3 DNA is TGCGCCAGCAGCAGGGAGGATACGCAGTATTTT. This sequence joins TRBV10-1 and TRBJ2-3; the D call may be TRBD1 or TRBD2 (5 bases each). Germline V lookup: CDR1 WNHNN, CDR2 SYGVQD (reference sequence). The CDR3 covers 11 residues. V shed 6 bases and J shed 6 bases, with 7 bases lying between them.